The 13 T cell receptor beta chains below were found in one sample sequenced in a study of radiation and T cells in renal cell carcinoma. Only in-frame clones appear in the TCRdb table, and some are missing; sequencing was by immunoSEQ multiplex PCR. The sample yields 150,000 or so clones, 88% seen once. As for time point: baseline pretreatment blood. Treatment meaning: 15 Gy SBRT to primary tumor, nephrectomy 4 weeks later. Sample: blood, taken from a patient whose treatment included radiotherapy and nephrectomy. The source of these receptors is a woman between 65 and 79 years old with renal cell carcinoma.

The chain employs TRBV7-2 and TRBJ1-5; possibly TRBD1 for D (6 bases). V lost 5 bases to trimming and J lost 3 bases, with 11 bases between them. The length of the CDR3 is 14 residues. Germline CDR1 SGHTA, CDR2 FQGNSA. This CDR3 is CASSPQGINQPQHF. DNA of the CDR3: TGTGCCAGCAGCCCTCAGGGGATCAATCAGCCCCAGCATTTT.

The V gene is TRBV28, the J gene TRBJ1-5; D unresolved. Germline CDR1 is MDHEN and CDR2 is SYDVKM. The CDR3 runs to 15 residues. V gave up 4 bases and J gave up 2 bases, with 12 bases separating them. CDR3 in amino acids: CASSSTIFGNQPQHF. CDR3 DNA sequence: TGTGCCAGCAGTTCTACGATCTTCGGCAATCAGCCCCAGCATTTT.

The chain combines TRBV6-1 with TRBJ1-5; maybe TRBD1 (6 bases). V dropped 7 bases and J dropped 1 base, with 11 bases sitting between them. CDR3 length: 14 amino acids. Germline V gene data show CDR1 as MNHNS and CDR2 as SASEGT. CDR3 nucleotides: TGTGCCAGCATGGGACAAACCAGCAATCAGCCCCAGCATTTT. It specifies CASMGQTSNQPQHF.

V usage is TRBV5-1 and J usage is TRBJ1-2, with TRBD1 as a possible D gene (5 bases). The germline CDR1 and CDR2 sequences are SGHRS and YFSETQ. The CDR3 consists of 17 residues. V was shortened by 4 bases and J by 2 bases, with 21 bases between the two germline ends. This CDR3 reads CASSGGLEGRGNYGYTF. The DNA for the CDR3 is TGCGCCAGCAGCGGGGGGTTGGAGGGGCGAGGAAACTATGGCTACACCTTC.

J is TRBJ2-3 and V is TRBV21-1. TRBV21-1 is a pseudogene segment. The CDR3 runs 17 residues. CDR3 amino acids: CASSIVGIHEITDTQYF. In nucleotides, the CDR3 is TGTGCCAGCAGCATCGTTGGCATCCACGAGATCACAGATACGCAGTATTTT.

CDR3 amino acids: CATKGGNQPQHF. The CDR3 DNA sequence: TGTGCCACCAAGGGGGGCAATCAGCCCCAGCATTTT. This rearrangement joins TRBV19 to TRBJ1-5; possible D gene TRBD1, 6 bases. Trimming removed 10 bases at V and 2 bases at J, with 9 bases between. Per the germline V gene, CDR1 is LNHDA and CDR2 is SQIVND (reference sequence). The CDR3 consists of 12 residues.

The chain employs TRBV9 and TRBJ2-5; D might be TRBD1 (5 bases). Germline-derived CDR1 and CDR2 are SGDLS and YYNGEE. The V and J ends lost 0 bases and 2 bases respectively, with 11 bases between them. The CDR3 is 15 amino acids. The CDR3 bases are TGTGCCAGCAGCGTAGCTAACCAGGGTCAAGAGACCCAGTACTTC. Translation gives CASSVANQGQETQYF.

Here the CDR3 reads CASSIFGRGSNQPQHF. CDR3 DNA: TGTGCCAGTAGTATTTTCGGTAGGGGCAGCAATCAGCCCCAGCATTTT. The chain couples TRBV19 to TRBJ1-5; D might be TRBD1 (5 bases). The germline V gene encodes CDR1 LNHDA and CDR2 SQIVND (reference sequence). The CDR3 totals 16 residues. Trimming took 3 bases from V and 1 from J, leaving 13 bases between them.

The CDR3 sequence: CASRGDRGSGYTF. The DNA of the CDR3 is TGTGCCAGCAGGGGCGACAGGGGATCTGGCTACACCTTC. This sequence joins TRBV2 and TRBJ1-2; 8 positions agree with TRBD1. CDR3 length: 13 amino acids. Germline assignment: CDR1 SNHLY and CDR2 FYNNEI. Losses at the gene ends were 6 bases for V and 7 bases for J; bases not matched to a gene: 7.

Only a few counts were recorded for this clone. The genes are TRBV10-3 and TRBJ1-1, with 7 bases that match TRBD1. Per germline, CDR1 ENHRY and CDR2 SYGVKD. The CDR3 spans 14 residues. After removal of 6 bases from V and 3 bases from J, the junction contained 7 bases not matched to a gene. CDR3 coding DNA: TGTGCCATCAGCCCTGGGACAGCCCACACTGAAGCTTTCTTT. Its translation is CAISPGTAHTEAFF.

V is TRBV14 and J is TRBJ2-1, with TRBD2 matching over 7 bases. The junction had 5 bases not matched to a gene; V was cut back by 1 base and J by 8 bases. This CDR3 is built from 14 residues. CDR1 SGHDN and CDR2 FVKESK come from the germline V gene. The DNA for the CDR3 is TGTGCCAGCAGCCAAGCTAACGGGAGGTATGAGCAGTTCTTC. It specifies CASSQANGRYEQFF.

This chain joins TRBV6-5 and TRBJ2-5; D could derive from TRBD1 or TRBD2 (5 bases each). This CDR3 comprises 16 residues. CDR1 and CDR2 from the germline V gene are MNHEY and SVGAGI. V was shortened by 0 bases and J by 5 bases, with 16 bases between the two germline ends. CDR3 in amino acids: CASSYSTGTIGETQYF. The DNA of the CDR3 is TGTGCCAGCAGTTACTCAACCGGGACGATCGGCGAGACCCAGTACTTC.

This clone was observed a few times. The chain joins TRBV18 to TRBJ1-5; 7 bases line up with TRBD1. V was pared by 4 bases and J by 4 bases, with 13 bases of the junction left unmatched. This CDR3 has 17 amino acids. Germline V gene lookup returns CDR1 KGHSH and CDR2 LQKENI. The CDR3 spells CASSQGGSSILNQPQHF. In DNA, the CDR3 is TGTGCCAGCTCACAAGGGGGCTCGTCAATCCTAAATCAGCCCCAGCATTTT.